The 30 T cell receptor beta chains given below trace back to one sample, sequenced in a study of blood T cell repertoires in COVID-19. Using immunoSEQ multiplex PCR, the repertoire was profiled, and TCRdb retains in-frame clones only, with some absent. The sample yields under 200,000 clones, over 80% seen once. Input material: peripheral blood. Every receptor here comes from an elderly woman with active or convalescent COVID-19.

This rearrangement joins TRBV25-1 to TRBJ2-5, with TRBD1 identical over 9 bases. In germline, CDR1 is MGHDK, CDR2 SYGVNS. Trimming cost V 3 bases and J 5 bases; bases outside gene matches: 7. This CDR3 spans 15 amino acids. DNA for the CDR3: TGTGCCAGCAGTGACCACAGGGGGCTCCGGGAGACCCAGTACTTC. Protein product: CASSDHRGLRETQYF.

The rearrangement joins TRBV6-4 to TRBJ1-6; TRBD1 matches at 10 bases. The CDR3 runs 20 residues. V lost 4 bases to trimming and J lost 7 bases; unmatched junction nucleotides: 19. Germline CDR1 MRHNA, CDR2 SNTAGT. CDR3 DNA: TGTGCCAGCAGTGGCAGACCGGGACAGGGGAATAAAATGGGGAATTCACCCCTCCACTTT. Amino acid sequence: CASSGRPGQGNKMGNSPLHF.

The sample holds one count of this clone. The chain couples TRBV6-5 to TRBJ1-4; D is ambiguous. Germline V CDR1 and CDR2: MNHEY, SVGAGI. This CDR3 contains 13 residues. Deletions cut 4 bases from V and 8 bases from J, with 11 bases between. For the CDR3, the DNA is TGTGCCAGCAGTTCCGACCGAGGGGAAAAACTGTTTTTT. Amino acids: CASSSDRGEKLFF.

This chain connects TRBV7-9 to TRBJ2-1; D unresolved. The CDR3 has 16 residues. V was cut by 5 bases and J by 1 base, with 15 bases left in between. The germline gives CDR1 SEHNR, CDR2 FQNEAQ (reference sequence). Here the CDR3 DNA reads TGTGCCAGCAGCCCTCCGGGTCTCATATCCTACAATGAGCAGTTCTTC. Translation: CASSPPGLISYNEQFF.

The CDR3 nucleotides read TGCGCCAGCAGCCGCGGGACTAGCGGGGCCTCCTACGAGCAGTACTTC. It codes for CASSRGTSGASYEQYF. V and J are TRBV4-1 and TRBJ2-7; 13 nucleotides match TRBD2. This CDR3 region has 16 residues. CDR1 and CDR2 from the germline V gene are MGHRA and YSYEKL. V shed 4 bases and J 0 bases; nucleotides not matched to a gene: 3.

V usage is TRBV7-9 and J usage is TRBJ2-7, with a weak D call TRBD2 (6 bases). From germline, CDR1 is SEHNR and CDR2 FQNEAQ (reference sequence). V lost 1 base and J 5 bases, leaving 15 bases between the germline ends. The CDR3 is 15 amino acids. The CDR3 sequence is CASSLEAGRFDEQYF. As DNA, the CDR3 is TGTGCCAGCAGCTTAGAGGCAGGGAGGTTCGACGAGCAGTACTTC.

A single count supports this clone. The chain has TRBV30 and TRBJ1-2; 7 nucleotides align to TRBD1. The junction had 9 bases not matched to a gene; V was cut back by 4 bases and J by 4 bases. Germline assignment: CDR1 GTSNPN and CDR2 SVGIG (reference sequence). CDR3 length equals 14 residues. As DNA, the CDR3 is TGTGCCTGGACTCGAGACAGGGCGCGCTATGGCTACACCTTC. Its protein is CAWTRDRARYGYTF.

The J gene is TRBJ2-7, the V gene TRBV2; D is perhaps TRBD2 (6 bases). The ends were cut back, 3 bases at V and 2 bases at J, with 14 bases in the middle. This CDR3 is built from 15 residues. Germline-derived CDR1 and CDR2 are SNHLY and FYNNEI. CDR3 DNA sequence: TGTGCCAGCAGTGACCCCGGGGGAGTCGCCTACGAGCAGTACTTC. It is translated as CASSDPGGVAYEQYF.

The chain carries TRBV6-6 and TRBJ2-5; 9 nucleotides align to TRBD2. The germline CDR1 and CDR2 sequences are MNHNY and SVGAGI (reference sequence). The CDR3 covers 15 residues. The V segment lost 5 bases and the J segment 4 bases; nucleotides outside the gene matches: 8. CDR3 sequence (DNA): TGTGCCAGCAGTAAGGCGGGGCGGGGGGGAGAGACCCAGTACTTC. This translates into CASSKAGRGGETQYF.

The chain joins TRBV10-3 to TRBJ2-5; TRBD2 agrees at 7 bases. From germline, CDR1 is ENHRY and CDR2 SYGVKD. V was clipped by 0 bases and J by 4 bases; unmatched bases: 5. CDR3 length equals 15 residues. The CDR3 reads CAISESPSGVETQYF. In nucleotides, the CDR3 is TGTGCCATCAGTGAGTCGCCCAGCGGGGTAGAGACCCAGTACTTC.

The genes are TRBV3-1 (or the pseudogene TRBV3-2) and TRBJ1-1, with 7 bases identical to TRBD1. The J segment lost 1 base and the V segment lost 1 base, leaving 6 bases of the junction unmatched. Germline CDR1 and CDR2: LGHDT and YNNKEL (reference sequence). The CDR3 has 16 amino acids. The CDR3 nucleotides read TGTGCCAGCAGCCAAGTCGCAGGGGGTTGGAACACTGAAGCTTTCTTT. This sequence encodes CASSQVAGGWNTEAFF.

This chain joins TRBV5-6 and TRBJ1-2; TRBD1 might be the D (6 bases). The CDR3 length is 15 residues. CDR1 and CDR2 (germline): SGHDT, YYEEEE. V lost 0 bases and J 4 bases, leaving 13 bases between the germline ends. The CDR3 loop reads CASSLETGLSYGYTF. CDR3 DNA: TGTGCCAGCAGCTTGGAGACAGGTCTGTCCTATGGCTACACCTTC.

The V call is TRBV3-1 (or the pseudogene TRBV3-2), the J call TRBJ2-7; weak D call: TRBD1 (5 bases). The CDR3 is 12 amino acids. V dropped 3 bases and J dropped 9 bases, with 12 bases sitting between them. From germline, CDR1 is LGHDT and CDR2 YNNKEL (reference sequence). The CDR3 loop reads CASSHRVHGQYF. CDR3 bases: TGTGCCAGCAGCCACAGGGTCCACGGGCAGTACTTC.

The rearrangement uses TRBV4-1 and TRBJ2-1, with TRBD1 matching over 9 bases. Germline CDR1 reads MGHRA; CDR2 reads YSYEKL. J lost 7 bases, V lost 2 bases, and 12 bases had no gene match. The CDR3 sequence is 17 residues long. CDR3 nucleotide sequence: TGCGCCAGCAGCCAATACCAAACAGGGGGCAAGGGTAATGAGCAGTTCTTC. It yields the protein CASSQYQTGGKGNEQFF.

This clone appeared a single time. The chain couples TRBV7-2 to TRBJ1-2; 9 bases align to TRBD1. Germline V gene data show CDR1 as SGHTA and CDR2 as FQGNSA. CDR3 length equals 16 residues. The ends lost 1 base at V and 7 bases at J; junction bases unmatched: 10. CDR3 in amino acids: CASSLGGTGRLGGYTF. Here the CDR3 DNA reads TGTGCCAGCAGCTTAGGAGGGACAGGGCGGCTAGGTGGCTACACCTTC.

The CDR3 spells CASSLGQGANEQYF. CDR3 nucleotide sequence: TGTGCCAGCAGCTTAGGACAGGGGGCTAACGAGCAGTACTTC. This rearrangement joins TRBV7-3 to TRBJ2-7; TRBD1 agrees at 11 bases. J lost 5 bases, V lost 2 bases, and 2 bases had no gene match. The CDR3 sequence is 14 residues long. The germline V gene encodes CDR1 SGHTA and CDR2 FQGTGA.

The chain joins TRBV7-9 to TRBJ2-4; D perhaps matches TRBD1 (6 bases). Per germline, CDR1 SEHNR and CDR2 FQNEAQ (reference sequence). Trimming took off 3 bases at V and 3 bases at J, with 15 bases between the two ends. CDR3 length equals 16 residues. The CDR3, as DNA: TGTGCCAGCAGCTTTAGTGTATCAGGGGTCAAAAACATTCAGTACTTC. It is translated as CASSFSVSGVKNIQYF.

The rearrangement joins TRBV5-8 to TRBJ2-3; 11 positions agree with TRBD2. This CDR3 is built from 15 residues. Trimming cost V 7 bases and J 2 bases; bases outside gene matches: 6. CDR1 is SGHTS, CDR2 YDEGEE, per germline. DNA of the CDR3: TGTGCCAGCCGATTAGCGGGGGGGCCCACAGATACGCAGTATTTT. Protein: CASRLAGGPTDTQYF.

The CDR3 region has the DNA TGTGCCAGCAGCCACACAGGGAACGGGGAGCTGTTTTTT. Translation: CASSHTGNGELFF. This chain links TRBV7-8 with TRBJ2-2, with D possibly being TRBD1 (6 bases). V lost 5 bases and J lost 7, with 11 bases in between. This CDR3 spans 13 amino acids. Looked up from germline, CDR1 is SGHVS and CDR2 is FQNEAQ.

The chain joins TRBV10-3 to TRBJ2-3; 8 bases are a match to TRBD2. The V and J ends lost 10 bases and 2 bases, in that order; junction bases with no gene match: 5. Germline V CDR1 and CDR2: ENHRY, SYGVKD. The CDR3 is 13 residues long. Here the CDR3 DNA reads TGTGCCACCCTCGGGGGGGCCACAGATACGCAGTATTTT. Its translation is CATLGGATDTQYF.

The V call is TRBV7-2, the J call TRBJ1-2; TRBD1 might be the D (6 bases). The CDR3 totals 15 residues. Germline V lookup: CDR1 SGHTA, CDR2 FQGNSA. V dropped 5 bases and J dropped 4 bases, with 17 bases sitting between them. The CDR3 DNA follows: TGTGCCAGCAGCGCCTGGGACATAGGGTCCTATGGCTACACCTTC. Its protein is CASSAWDIGSYGYTF.

The genes are TRBV5-1 and TRBJ1-4; unclear D gene. The CDR3 runs to 13 residues. V dropped 4 bases and J dropped 3 bases, with 7 bases sitting between them. CDR1 SGHRS and CDR2 YFSETQ come from the germline V gene. Here the CDR3 reads CASSPVANEKLFF. The DNA for the CDR3 is TGCGCCAGCAGCCCTGTTGCTAATGAAAAACTGTTTTTT. The full variable domain, completed using reference TRBV5-1 and TRBJ1-4, is KAGVTQTPRYLIKTRGQQVTLSCSPISGHRSVSWYQQTPGQGLQFLFEYFSETQRNKGNFPGRFSGRQFSNSRSEMNVSTLELGDSALYLCASSPVANEKLFFGSGTQLSVL.

This clone has only one observation. The chain is built from TRBV12-1 and TRBJ1-2. TRBV12-1 is termed a pseudogene. The CDR3 sequence is 14 residues long. In DNA form, the CDR3 reads TGTGCCAGCAGCCCCCCCGAGGTTAACTATGGCTACACCTTC. Translated, it gives CASSPPEVNYGYTF.

The chain links TRBV2 to TRBJ2-5, with 8 bases aligning to TRBD2. CDR3 length equals 15 residues. V lost 10 bases to trimming and J lost 4 bases; unmatched junction nucleotides: 14. Germline CDR1 is SNHLY and CDR2 is FYNNEI. The CDR3 nucleotides read TGTGCCAACAACCGACTAGCGTCGATTAGAGAGACCCAGTACTTC. It codes for CANNRLASIRETQYF.

The gene calls are TRBV18 and TRBJ1-1, with 9 nucleotides matching TRBD1. Trimming took 3 bases from V and 5 from J; bases not matched to a gene: 7. The CDR3 covers 15 residues. Germline values: CDR1 KGHSH, CDR2 LQKENI. The CDR3 region is CASSPGDRALTEAFF. CDR3 sequence (DNA): TGTGCCAGCTCACCGGGGGACAGGGCCCTGACTGAAGCTTTCTTT.

This chain joins TRBV24-1 and TRBJ2-2; D perhaps matches TRBD1 (6 bases). CDR1 and CDR2 (germline): KGHDR, SFDVKD. This CDR3 is built from 14 residues. Trimming removed 9 bases from V and 3 bases from J, with 13 bases in between. The CDR3 reads CATGGGSDTGELFF. The CDR3 bases are TGTGCCACCGGGGGCGGTTCAGACACCGGGGAGCTGTTTTTT.

The chain couples TRBV27 to TRBJ1-3; D possibly corresponds to TRBD1 (6 bases). CDR1 and CDR2 from the germline V gene are MNHEY and SMNVEV (reference sequence). The V and J ends lost 4 bases and 5 bases respectively, with 18 bases between them. This CDR3 is 16 amino acids long. CDR3 amino acids: CASSSQQGGSRNTIYF. The CDR3 coding sequence is TGTGCCAGCAGTTCACAACAGGGAGGGTCCCGAAACACCATATATTTT.

V gene TRBV5-1 combines with J gene TRBJ2-7; 7 nucleotides line up with TRBD1. The CDR3 covers 15 residues. Germline lookup yields CDR1 SGHRS and CDR2 YFSETQ. V shed 4 bases and J 2 bases; nucleotides not matched to a gene: 9. The CDR3 region is CASSPAGTDPYEQYF. The CDR3 nucleotides are TGCGCCAGCAGCCCGGCCGGGACAGATCCCTACGAGCAGTACTTC.

The chain carries TRBV27 and TRBJ1-5, with 7 bases matching TRBD1. Germline CDR1 MNHEY, CDR2 SMNVEV (reference sequence). With V trimmed by 5 bases and J by 4 bases, 14 bases remained unmatched. The CDR3 extends over 17 amino acids. This chain's CDR3 is CASSRSFLQGPNQPQHF. The CDR3 DNA follows: TGTGCCAGCAGTCGATCTTTCTTACAGGGGCCGAATCAGCCCCAGCATTTT.

The chain uses TRBV19 and TRBJ2-5, with 12 bases identical to TRBD2. The CDR3 extends over 16 amino acids. Trimming at V came to 1 base and at J to 1 base, leaving 1 base not matched to a gene. Germline values: CDR1 LNHDA, CDR2 SQIVND (reference sequence). The CDR3 sequence is CASSIASGGGQETQYF. Written as DNA, the CDR3 is TGTGCCAGTAGTATAGCTAGCGGGGGGGGCCAAGAGACCCAGTACTTC. The full variable domain, rest sourced from reference TRBV19 and TRBJ2-5, is DGGITQSPKYLFRKEGQNVTLSCEQNLNHDAMYWYRQDPGQGLRLIYYSQIVNDFQKGDIAEGYSVSREKKESFPLTVTSAQKNPTAFYLCASSIASGGGQETQYFGPGTRLLVL.